This entry describes one TCR beta chain. The data were taken from a study of T cells after posttransplantation cyclophosphamide. Produced via immunoSEQ multiplex PCR; TCRdb's table is partial and in-frame only. The sample contains about 18,000 clones, 75% to 90% of which appear only once. Per germline, CDR1 LGHNT and CDR2 FRNRAP. This CDR3 comprises 14 residues. V was shortened by 0 bases and J by 7 bases, with 12 bases between the two germline ends. Sampled 1 year posttransplant, controls received myeloablative marrow transplants, methotrexate and a calcineurin inhibitor. The chain uses TRBV12-5 and TRBJ1-2; D ambiguous. The source was PBMCs, collected after allogeneic stem cell transplant with calcineurin inhibitor and methotrexate. The origin of this receptor is a female patient in her late teens or twenties who received an allogeneic stem cell transplant from an unrelated donor, was CMV-positive, and had acute and chronic GVHD. Some of these T cells may belong to the graft donor. The CDR3 DNA follows: TGTGCTAGTGGTTTGGTCGGAGGCGTCGGTGGCTACACCTTC. It yields the protein CASGLVGGVGGYTF.